Listed below are T cell receptor beta chains from one sample, sequenced in a study of post-analysis software for immune sequencing data. TCRdb passed the PCR reads through MiXCR, listing each CDR3 protein once. The sample includes under 650,000 distinct CDR3 sequences, 40% to 50% of them seen just once. Specimen: blood. The source of these receptors is a girl aged 10 to 17 with multiple sclerosis. Each CDR3 is given with its conserved first and last residue. The D gene is left open where the match is weak. A clone size is listed for some rows: how often the clone was seen (once, few, many), or a class if it is expanded.

CDR3 protein: CASSLDRTTFYEQYF
D gene: NA
V gene: TRBV5-1
clone size: few
J gene: TRBJ2-7

CDR3 protein: CASSFRVGQPQHF
D gene: NA
V gene: TRBV27
clone size: NA
J gene: TRBJ1-5

CDR3 protein: CATVGDTQYF
D gene: NA
V gene: TRBV25-1
clone size: NA
J gene: TRBJ2-3

CDR3 protein: CSARVGSGGVYEQYF
D gene: TRBD2
V gene: TRBV20-1
clone size: few
J gene: NA

CDR3 protein: CASRRDRTNIQYF
D gene: TRBD1
V gene: TRBV10-2
clone size: few
J gene: TRBJ2-4

CDR3 protein: CASSQDPILGRADTQYF
D gene: NA
V gene: TRBV4-1
clone size: NA
J gene: TRBJ2-3

CDR3 protein: CASSLEGSPDTQYF
D gene: NA
V gene: TRBV5-5
clone size: NA
J gene: TRBJ2-3

CDR3 protein: CSAPGQNTEAFF
D gene: NA
V gene: TRBV20-1
clone size: NA
J gene: TRBJ1-1

CDR3 protein: CSVGLWDSSYEQYF
D gene: TRBD1
V gene: TRBV29-1
clone size: few
J gene: TRBJ2-7

CDR3 protein: CASSLDPVNQPQHF
D gene: NA
V gene: TRBV7-6
clone size: few
J gene: TRBJ1-5

CDR3 protein: CASSVAGIRTGQETQYF
D gene: NA
V gene: TRBV9
clone size: few
J gene: TRBJ2-5

CDR3 protein: CSASTPRGEHQPQHF
D gene: NA
V gene: TRBV20-1
clone size: NA
J gene: TRBJ1-5

CDR3 protein: CSARDIRQGAYEQYF
D gene: TRBD1
V gene: TRBV20-1
clone size: NA
J gene: TRBJ2-7

CDR3 protein: CASSLRGMEQYF
D gene: NA
V gene: TRBV7-2
clone size: NA
J gene: TRBJ2-7

CDR3 protein: CASSEGYYRDNGYTF
D gene: NA
V gene: TRBV6-1
clone size: few
J gene: TRBJ1-2

CDR3 protein: CSVIQFLTDTQYF
D gene: NA
V gene: TRBV29-1
clone size: few
J gene: TRBJ2-3

CDR3 protein: CASSLPAYNEQFF
D gene: NA
V gene: TRBV5-1
clone size: NA
J gene: TRBJ2-1

CDR3 protein: CASSVAGASLKNNEQFF
D gene: NA
V gene: TRBV9
clone size: NA
J gene: TRBJ2-1

CDR3 protein: CASKDKNYGYTF
D gene: NA
V gene: TRBV5-1
clone size: few
J gene: TRBJ1-2

CDR3 protein: CASSPDIAYQETQYF
D gene: NA
V gene: TRBV5-5
clone size: NA
J gene: TRBJ2-5

CDR3 protein: CASQGANYGYTF
D gene: NA
V gene: TRBV7-9
clone size: few
J gene: TRBJ1-2

CDR3 protein: CASNPSGTSYEQYF
D gene: TRBD2
V gene: TRBV27
clone size: NA
J gene: TRBJ2-7

CDR3 protein: CSVGTSGRNTDTQYF
D gene: TRBD2
V gene: TRBV29-1
clone size: few
J gene: TRBJ2-3

CDR3 protein: CASSPGTGLANYGYTF
D gene: TRBD1
V gene: TRBV7-9
clone size: NA
J gene: TRBJ1-2

CDR3 protein: CASGLGSGGAVVDEQFF
D gene: TRBD2
V gene: TRBV12-5
clone size: once
J gene: TRBJ2-1